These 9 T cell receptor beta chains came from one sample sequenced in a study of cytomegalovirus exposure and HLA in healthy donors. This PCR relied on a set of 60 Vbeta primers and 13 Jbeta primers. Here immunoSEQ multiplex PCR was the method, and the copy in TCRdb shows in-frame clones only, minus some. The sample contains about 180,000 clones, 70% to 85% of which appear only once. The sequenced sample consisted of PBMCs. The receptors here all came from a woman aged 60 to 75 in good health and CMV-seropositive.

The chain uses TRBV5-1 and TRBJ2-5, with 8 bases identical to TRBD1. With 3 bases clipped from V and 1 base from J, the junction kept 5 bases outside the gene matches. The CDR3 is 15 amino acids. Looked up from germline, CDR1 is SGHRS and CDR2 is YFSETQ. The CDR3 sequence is CASSSGQGFQETQYF. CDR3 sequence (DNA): TGCGCCAGCAGCTCCGGACAGGGCTTCCAAGAGACCCAGTACTTC.

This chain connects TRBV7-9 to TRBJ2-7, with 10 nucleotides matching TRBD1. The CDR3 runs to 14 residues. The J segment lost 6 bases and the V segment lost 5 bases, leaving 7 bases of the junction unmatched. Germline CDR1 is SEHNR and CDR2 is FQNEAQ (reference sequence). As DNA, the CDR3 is TGTGCCAGCAGCCGGGACAGGGGATTGTTCGAGCAGTACTTC. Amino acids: CASSRDRGLFEQYF.

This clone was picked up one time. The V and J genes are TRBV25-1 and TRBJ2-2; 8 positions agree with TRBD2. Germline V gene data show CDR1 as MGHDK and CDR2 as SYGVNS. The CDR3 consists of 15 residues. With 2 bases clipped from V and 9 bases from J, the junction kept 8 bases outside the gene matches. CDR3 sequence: CASSEPGLGYRELFF. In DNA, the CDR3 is TGTGCCAGCAGTGAACCGGGACTAGGGTACCGGGAGCTGTTTTTT.

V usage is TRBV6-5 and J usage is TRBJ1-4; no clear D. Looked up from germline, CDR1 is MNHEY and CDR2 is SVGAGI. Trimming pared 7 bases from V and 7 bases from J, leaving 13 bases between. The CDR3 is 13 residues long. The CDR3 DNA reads TGTGCCAGCACGCACACTCGCGGTGAAAAACTGTTTTTT. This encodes CASTHTRGEKLFF.

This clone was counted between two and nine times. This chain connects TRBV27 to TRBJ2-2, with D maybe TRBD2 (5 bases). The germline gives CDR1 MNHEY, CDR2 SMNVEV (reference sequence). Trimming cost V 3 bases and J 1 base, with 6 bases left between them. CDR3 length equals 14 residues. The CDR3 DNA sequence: TGTGCCAGCAGTTTCGGGGTGAACACCGGGGAGCTGTTTTTT. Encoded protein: CASSFGVNTGELFF.

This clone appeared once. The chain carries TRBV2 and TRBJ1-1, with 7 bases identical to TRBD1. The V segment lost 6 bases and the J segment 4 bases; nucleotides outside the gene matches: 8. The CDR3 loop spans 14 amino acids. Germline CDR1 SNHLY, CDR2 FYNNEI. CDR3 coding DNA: TGTGCCAGCAGGGTGGCAGGGGGGATCACTGAAGCTTTCTTT. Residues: CASRVAGGITEAFF.

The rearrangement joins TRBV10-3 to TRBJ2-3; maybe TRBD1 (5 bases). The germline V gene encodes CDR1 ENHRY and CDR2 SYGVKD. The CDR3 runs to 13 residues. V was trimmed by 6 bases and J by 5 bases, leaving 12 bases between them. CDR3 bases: TGTGCCATCAGCCCCATACAGGAAGATACGCAGTATTTT. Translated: CAISPIQEDTQYF.

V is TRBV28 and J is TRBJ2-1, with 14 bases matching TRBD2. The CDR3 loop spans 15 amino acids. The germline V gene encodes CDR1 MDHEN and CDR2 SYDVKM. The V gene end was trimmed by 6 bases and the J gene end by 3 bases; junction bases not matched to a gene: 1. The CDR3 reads CASRGTSGGYNEQFF. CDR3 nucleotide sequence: TGTGCCAGCAGAGGGACTAGCGGGGGCTACAATGAGCAGTTCTTC. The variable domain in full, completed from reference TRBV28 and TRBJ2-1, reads DVKVTQSSRYLVKRTGEKVFLECVQDMDHENMFWYRQDPGLGLRLIYFSYDVKMKEKGDIPEGYSVSREKKERFSLILESASTNQTSMYLCASRGTSGGYNEQFFGPGTRLTVL.

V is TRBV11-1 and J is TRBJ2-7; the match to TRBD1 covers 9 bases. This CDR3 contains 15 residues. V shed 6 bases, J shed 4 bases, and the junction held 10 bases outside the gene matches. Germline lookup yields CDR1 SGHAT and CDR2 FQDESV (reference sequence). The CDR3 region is CASRKGTGSQYEQYF. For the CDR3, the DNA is TGTGCCAGCAGAAAAGGGACAGGGTCGCAGTACGAGCAGTACTTC.